This passage covers 32 T cell receptor beta chains from one sample sequenced in a study of tissue T cells after allogeneic stem cell transplantation. The table came from immunoSEQ multiplex PCR; TCRdb's copy has only in-frame clones and leaves some out. In the table there are thousands of clones, approximately 48% of which are singletons. As to time point: mouse harvest day 7 after allogeneic transplant. Mouse grafts combined 10^7 T-cell-depleted bone marrow cells with 10^6 splenic CD5+ T cells. Sequenced input: gut tissue. These receptors all come from a female BALB/c mouse given C57BL/6 T cells with graft-versus-host disease after an allogeneic hematopoietic cell transplant.

Concerning this clone: Gene names denote mouse genes. The sequence runs out 1 residue before the end of the CDR3; the remainder is reconstructed from the germline J gene. V is TRBV3 and J is TRBJ2-3; no clear D. The germline gives CDR1 SNHLY, CDR2 FYNGKV (reference sequence). CDR3 size: 14 residues. The V end was cut by 3 bases, the J end by 0 bases, with 7 bases between. The CDR3 is CASSFTTSAETLYF. The CDR3 DNA, read in part, is TGTGCCAGCAGCTTTACAACTAGTGCAGAAACGCTGTAT.

As to this clone: Genes and germline are mouse. The read stops 1 residue short of the end of the CDR3; the missing end is completed from the germline J gene. The J gene is TRBJ1-1, the V gene TRBV16; possible D gene TRBD1, 6 bases. The CDR3 consists of 14 residues. Germline CDR1 and CDR2: SGHSA and FRNQAP. V was clipped by 1 base and J by 5 bases, with 11 bases between them. The sequenced CDR3 bases are TGTGCAAGCAGCTTAGTTGGGGGCGGGACAGAAGTCTTC. Residues: CASSLVGGGTEVF. In full, the CDR3 is CASSLVGGGTEVFF.

As for this clone: The gene names here belong to mouse. From the germline J gene comes the end of the CDR3, since the read stops 1 residue before it. The genes are TRBV13-2 and TRBJ2-5, with D unresolved. Germline-derived CDR1 and CDR2 are NNHNN and SYGAGS (reference sequence). The ends were cut back, 1 base at V and 3 bases at J, with 9 bases in the middle. The CDR3 runs 14 residues. The sequenced part of the CDR3 DNA is TGTGCCAGCGGTGATCGGGCACTTCAAGACACCCAGTAC. This translates into CASGDRALQDTQY. The CDR3 as a whole reads CASGDRALQDTQYF.

This clone was seen once. The gene names given are mouse names. The read terminates 1 residue before the CDR3 end, so the remaining end is supplied by the germline J gene. V and J are TRBV12-2 and TRBJ2-1, with a weak D call TRBD2 (5 bases). The CDR3 sequence is 15 residues long. Germline V gives CDR1 SGHLS, CDR2 HYDKME. The V end was cut by 0 bases, the J end by 0 bases, with 8 bases between. The CDR3 is CASSLGWDNYAEQFF. Incomplete CDR3 DNA: TGTGCCAGCTCTCTCGGCTGGGATAACTATGCTGAGCAGTTC.

This clone was observed a few times. Gene labels here are mouse ones. CDR3 residues: CASSFTGVETLYF. Partial CDR3 DNA: TGTGCAAGCAGCTTCACAGGGGTGGAAACGCTGTAT. The chain employs TRBV16 and TRBJ2-3; 7 nucleotides match TRBD1. Read sequence stops 1 residue before the CDR3 end, and the germline J gene provides the missing end. J gave up 6 bases and V 3 bases, and 3 bases lay outside the gene matches. This CDR3 is 13 amino acids long. Germline V gene data show CDR1 as SGHSA and CDR2 as FRNQAP. Full variable domain (rest looked up from reference TRBV16 and TRBJ2-3): NAGVIQTPRHKVTGKGQEATLWCEPISGHSAVFWYRQTIVQGLEFLTYFRNQAPIDDSGMPKERFSAQMPNQSHSTLKIQSTQPQDSAVYLCASSFTGVETLYFGSGTRLTVL.

About this clone itself: The gene names here belong to mouse. The read comes to an end 1 residue before the CDR3 does, leaving the germline J gene to fill in the end. The chain recombines TRBV1 with TRBJ1-1, with 7 bases lining up with TRBD1. The CDR3 spans 14 residues. The germline CDR1 and CDR2 sequences are NSQYPW and LRSPGD (reference sequence). The V segment lost 1 base and the J segment 1 base; nucleotides outside the gene matches: 0. The sequenced part of the CDR3 DNA is TGCACCTGCAGTGCAGGGACAGGGAACACAGAAGTCTTC. This encodes CTCSAGTGNTEVF. The whole CDR3 protein is CTCSAGTGNTEVFF.

With regard to this clone: Gene names and germline refer to mouse. The observed sequence ends 1 residue before the CDR3 terminus, with the missing tail filled in from the germline J gene. J is TRBJ2-2 and V is TRBV26; weak D call: TRBD1 (6 bases). This CDR3 spans 12 amino acids. Trimming took off 2 bases at V and 11 bases at J, with 9 bases between the two ends. Germline CDR1 and CDR2: KGHPV and FQNQEV (reference sequence). The CDR3 is CASSLTGRQLYF. CDR3 DNA (partial): TGTGCCAGCAGTCTGACAGGGCGACAGCTCTAC.

Sample share makes this clone medium-sized. Gene names refer to mouse genes. CDR3 region: CASSTGVSNERLFF. The CDR3 bases that were read are TGTGCCAGCAGTACAGGGGTTTCCAACGAAAGATTATTT. The chain recombines TRBV26 with TRBJ1-4, with 7 bases aligning to TRBD1. The CDR3 end is not reached by the read, which stops 1 residue before it; the germline J gene fills it in. This CDR3 has 14 residues. After removal of 5 bases from V and 0 bases from J, the junction contained 0 bases not matched to a gene. Germline V gene data show CDR1 as KGHPV and CDR2 as FQNQEV (reference sequence).

On this clone itself: All gene names here are mouse names. With the read ending 1 residue before the CDR3 end, the germline J gene is used to fill in that end. The chain has TRBV29 and TRBJ1-1, with D perhaps matching TRBD1 (5 bases). Trimming shortened V by 3 bases and J by 6 bases, and 14 bases separated the two germline ends. This CDR3 has 14 amino acids. In germline, CDR1 is MSHET, CDR2 SYDVDS. CDR3 loop: CASSFRLQAPEVFF. The part of the CDR3 DNA that was read is TGTGCTAGCAGTTTCCGTCTACAGGCTCCAGAAGTCTTC. Variable domain in full (rest from reference TRBV29 and TRBJ1-1): DMKVTQMPRYLIKRMGENVLLECGQDMSHETMYWYRQDPGLGLQLIYISYDVDSNSEGDIPKGYRVSRKKREHFSLILDSAKTNQTSVYFCASSFRLQAPEVFFGKGTRLTVV.

This clone has only a few counts. Gene and germline names: mouse. The CDR3 goes on 1 residue after the read ends, and that part is filled in from the germline J gene. This chain joins TRBV19 and TRBJ2-7; the D is unclear. V was trimmed by 1 base and J by 2 bases, leaving 4 bases between them. Germline CDR1 is FNHDT and CDR2 is SITEND (reference sequence). The CDR3 covers 12 residues. The CDR3: CASSISAYEQYF. The DNA read from the CDR3 is TGTGCCAGCAGTATATCGGCCTATGAACAGTAC.

About this clone: The gene symbols are mouse symbols. The read ends 1 residue before the CDR3 terminus; that terminus is restored from the germline J gene. V usage is TRBV5 and J usage is TRBJ1-3, with TRBD1 as a possible D gene (6 bases). The CDR3 runs to 16 residues. The V end was cut by 0 bases, the J end by 0 bases, with 9 bases between. Per the germline V gene, CDR1 is LGHNA and CDR2 is YNLKQL (reference sequence). Incomplete CDR3 DNA: TGTGCCAGCAGCCAAGATCAGGGGTATTCTGGAAATACGCTCTAT. This codes for CASSQDQGYSGNTLY. The whole CDR3 sequence reads CASSQDQGYSGNTLYF.

The sample holds a few counts of this clone. Gene names are the mouse ones. The read halts 1 residue ahead of the CDR3 end, with the missing end drawn from the germline J gene. The chain combines TRBV23 with TRBJ2-4; the table's D call, TRBD1, was not checked against the DNA. This CDR3 has 12 amino acids. Germline CDR1 is KGHTA and CDR2 is FQNQQP. CDR3 region: CSSSQSDKTLYF. CDR3 DNA (partial): TGCTCCAGCAGTCAATCGGACAAGACCTTGTAC.

This clone has a handful of counts. Any gene name here is a mouse gene name. The read ends 1 residue early relative to the CDR3; the germline J gene fills the gap. This chain joins TRBV15 and TRBJ1-5, with D uncertain. The length of the CDR3 is 13 residues. V shed 6 bases and J shed 3 bases, with 9 bases lying between them. CDR1 is SGHND, CDR2 FRSKSL, per germline. CDR3 protein: CASSPGRNQAPLF. CDR3 bases read: TGTGCCAGCAGCCCCGGTCGCAACCAGGCTCCGCTT. Full variable domain (remainder filled in from reference TRBV15 and TRBJ1-5): DAGVTQTPRHEVAEKGQTIILKCEPVSGHNDLFWYRQTKIQGLELLSYFRSKSLMEDGGAFKDRFKAEMLNSSFSTLKIQPTEPKDSAVYLCASSPGRNQAPLFGEGTRLSVL.

With regard to this clone: Any gene name here is a mouse gene name. The sequenced CDR3 bases are TGTGCCAGCTCTCTCGAGGGAACTAGTGCAGAAACGCTGTAT. It translates to CASSLEGTSAETLY. The whole CDR3 protein reads CASSLEGTSAETLYF. The rearrangement uses TRBV12-2 and TRBJ2-3, with D unclear. The read is 1 residue too short to cover the CDR3 end, so that end is filled in from the germline J gene. The germline V gene has CDR1 SGHLS and CDR2 HYDKME. The CDR3 loop spans 15 amino acids. V lost 0 bases to trimming and J lost 0 bases, with 9 bases between them.

A word on this clone: Gene names and germline refer to mouse. The read ends 1 residue early relative to the CDR3; the germline J gene fills the gap. V is TRBV29 and J is TRBJ1-1; possibly TRBD1 for D (6 bases). Germline loops: CDR1 MSHET, CDR2 SYDVDS. Trimming cost V 6 bases and J 4 bases, with 12 bases left between them. The CDR3 has 13 amino acids. The part of the CDR3 DNA that was read is TGTGCTAGCAGAGGGGGGCAGGGCACAGAAGTCTTC. Its translation is CASRGGQGTEVF. The entire CDR3 protein reads CASRGGQGTEVFF.

In the case of this clone: These gene names are mouse names. CDR3 amino acids: CASSPWGAGNTLYF. The CDR3 DNA, read in part, is TGTGCCAGCAGTCCCTGGGGGGCGGGAAATACGCTCTAT. The J gene is TRBJ1-3, the V gene TRBV26; D perhaps matches TRBD1 (6 bases). The read stops 1 residue short of the end of the CDR3; the missing end is completed from the germline J gene. Deletions cut 4 bases from V and 4 bases from J, with 11 bases between. In germline, CDR1 is KGHPV, CDR2 FQNQEV (reference sequence). CDR3 size: 14 residues.

Comment on this clone: Gene names and germline match the mouse. The read gets to within 1 residue of the CDR3 end, and the germline J gene fills in the rest. V usage is TRBV16 and J usage is TRBJ1-1; perhaps TRBD1 as D (6 bases). Trimming cost V 3 bases and J 1 base, with 12 bases left between them. The germline gives CDR1 SGHSA, CDR2 FRNQAP. The CDR3 runs to 15 residues. The CDR3 DNA, read in part, is TGTGCAAGCAGCTTCGGGGGCGGAGGGAACACAGAAGTCTTC. Translation gives CASSFGGGGNTEVF. The CDR3, in full, reads CASSFGGGGNTEVFF.

About this clone itself: Gene names are mouse gene names. The sequence runs out 1 residue before the end of the CDR3; the remainder is reconstructed from the germline J gene. The V call is TRBV26, the J call TRBJ2-7; D gene ambiguous. V was pared by 0 bases and J by 5 bases, with 2 bases between. The CDR3 is 11 amino acids. Germline loops: CDR1 KGHPV, CDR2 FQNQEV (reference sequence). CDR3 amino acids: CASSLSNEQYF. The covered CDR3 bases are TGTGCCAGCAGTCTGTCGAATGAACAGTAC.

Comments on this clone: Gene and germline names: mouse. The CDR3 end is not reached by the read, which stops 1 residue before it; the germline J gene fills it in. The J gene is TRBJ2-2, the V gene TRBV26; TRBD1 might be the D (6 bases). Between the trimmed V and J ends, which lost 1 base and 3 bases, there was a span of 9 bases. The CDR3 covers 15 residues. Germline-derived CDR1 and CDR2 are KGHPV and FQNQEV (reference sequence). The CDR3 spells CASSLFRGDTGQLYF. The sequenced CDR3 bases are TGTGCCAGCAGTCTGTTCAGGGGAGACACCGGGCAGCTCTAC.

Regarding this clone: Genes and germline come from the mouse. The read halts 1 residue ahead of the CDR3 end, with the missing end drawn from the germline J gene. This chain uses TRBV23 with TRBJ2-3; TRBD1 reflects the table's D call only, with no check against the DNA. The CDR3 sequence is 14 residues long. Germline values: CDR1 KGHTA, CDR2 FQNQQP. This CDR3 reads CSSSLRLRAETLYF. CDR3 bases read: TGCTCCAGCAGTCTCAGGCTACGTGCAGAAACGCTGTAT.

For this clone: Gene labels here are mouse ones. The read terminates 1 residue before the CDR3 end, so the remaining end is supplied by the germline J gene. The chain couples TRBV23 to TRBJ2-3. The CDR3 extends over 14 amino acids. CDR1 is KGHTA and CDR2 is FQNQQP in the germline V gene. The CDR3 loop is CSSSQGGGAETLYF. CDR3 DNA (partial): TGCTCCAGCAGTCAAGGGGGCGGTGCAGAAACGCTGTAT.

Points on this clone: These gene names are mouse names. The CDR3 is cut off 1 residue early in the read; its end comes from the germline J gene. The V gene is TRBV24, the J gene TRBJ1-1; 10 bases align to TRBD1. The CDR3 loop spans 16 amino acids. CDR1 KGHTA and CDR2 FRNEEI come from the germline V gene. Unmatched junction bases numbered 5, after V lost 3 bases and J lost 1 base. Incomplete CDR3 DNA: TGTGCCAGCAGTCTTTTCGACAGGGGGCTAAACACAGAAGTCTTC. Protein: CASSLFDRGLNTEVF. The whole CDR3 region reads CASSLFDRGLNTEVFF.

Regarding this clone: Gene and germline names: mouse. The CDR3 is CAWSLTLSQNTLYF. CDR3 bases read: TGTGCCTGGAGTCTGACTCTTAGTCAAAACACCTTGTAC. The gene calls are TRBV31 and TRBJ2-4; D not certain. Read sequence stops 1 residue before the CDR3 end, and the germline J gene provides the missing end. The V end was cut by 0 bases, the J end by 0 bases, with 7 bases between. The CDR3 runs 14 residues. CDR1 is GKSSPN, CDR2 SITVG, per germline.

Concerning this clone itself: The listed genes are named as in mouse. Coverage ceases 1 residue before the CDR3 finishes, and the germline J gene fills in the end. The V and J genes are TRBV19 and TRBJ2-7, with 12 bases fitting TRBD1. V shed 4 bases and J 6 bases; nucleotides not matched to a gene: 5. Germline CDR1 and CDR2: FNHDT and SITEND (reference sequence). CDR3 size: 14 residues. The CDR3 here is CASSRRDRGLEQYF. The part of the CDR3 DNA that was read is TGTGCCAGCAGTCGCCGGGACAGGGGGCTTGAACAGTAC.

As regards this clone: Gene names are mouse gene names. With the read ending 1 residue before the CDR3 end, the germline J gene is used to fill in that end. V gene TRBV16 combines with J gene TRBJ2-4; unclear D gene. CDR3 size: 14 residues. With 0 bases removed from V and 0 bases from J, the gap between germline ends came to 4 bases. Germline lookup yields CDR1 SGHSA and CDR2 FRNQAP. The sequenced part of the CDR3 DNA is TGTGCAAGCAGCTTAGATTTCAGTCAAAACACCTTGTAC. Encoded protein: CASSLDFSQNTLY. The full CDR3 protein reads CASSLDFSQNTLYF.

As to this clone: Gene names refer to mouse genes. Coverage ceases 1 residue before the CDR3 finishes, and the germline J gene fills in the end. The J gene is TRBJ2-1, the V gene TRBV15; 7 nucleotides align to TRBD1. Trimming removed 1 base from V and 5 bases from J; junction bases left unmatched: 2. The CDR3 is 14 residues long. CDR1 SGHND and CDR2 FRSKSL come from the germline V gene. CDR3 in amino acids: CASSLGDSHAEQFF. The CDR3 DNA, read in part, is TGTGCCAGCAGTTTAGGGGACAGCCATGCTGAGCAGTTC.

Turning to this clone: The gene symbols are mouse symbols. Sequencing ends 1 residue short of the CDR3 end; the germline J gene provides the rest. The chain uses TRBV3 and TRBJ2-3; 10 nucleotides line up with TRBD2. CDR1 and CDR2 from the germline V gene are SNHLY and FYNGKV (reference sequence). The length of the CDR3 is 14 residues. Trimming took 3 bases from V and 5 from J; bases not matched to a gene: 2. CDR3 loop: CASSFGTGVETLYF. CDR3 DNA, as far as it was read: TGTGCCAGCAGCTTCGGGACTGGGGTAGAAACGCTGTAT.

For this clone: All gene names here are mouse names. The CDR3 extends 1 residue past the end of the read, so its final part is completed from the germline J gene. V is TRBV16 and J is TRBJ2-1; 11 nucleotides line up with TRBD2. Trimming took 5 bases from V and 1 from J; bases not matched to a gene: 4. The CDR3 is 16 residues long. Germline CDR1 is SGHSA and CDR2 is FRNQAP. This CDR3 is CASSLRDWGNYAEQFF. The sequenced CDR3 bases are TGTGCAAGCAGCCTCCGGGACTGGGGGAACTATGCTGAGCAGTTC.

This clone came up a few times. The gene symbols are mouse symbols. The read is 1 residue too short to cover the CDR3 end, so that end is filled in from the germline J gene. The genes are TRBV13-3 and TRBJ1-1, with D uncertain. Germline CDR1 reads NNHDY; CDR2 reads SYVADS. Trimming pared 2 bases from V and 5 bases from J, leaving 10 bases between. The CDR3 is made up of 13 amino acids. CDR3 in amino acids: CASSEGQLTEVFF. Incomplete CDR3 DNA: TGTGCCAGCAGTGAAGGGCAATTAACAGAAGTCTTC.

As for this clone: Gene names refer to mouse genes. The read ends 1 residue shy of where the CDR3 ends; the end is completed using the germline J gene. V usage is TRBV4 and J usage is TRBJ2-7; 10 bases map to TRBD2. V gave up 5 bases and J gave up 0 bases; unmatched junction bases: 4. Looked up from germline, CDR1 is LGHDT and CDR2 is YNNKQL (reference sequence). The CDR3 has 15 amino acids. This CDR3 reads CASSPTGGSSYEQYF. The CDR3 bases that were read are TGTGCCAGCAGCCCGACTGGGGGGAGCTCCTATGAACAGTAC.

This clone has more than one count but fewer than ten. The gene names here belong to mouse. Read coverage stops 1 residue before the CDR3 terminus; the germline J gene supplies the remainder. The chain combines TRBV1 with TRBJ1-3; D not certain. Germline CDR1 NSQYPW, CDR2 LRSPGD (reference sequence). V was pared by 3 bases and J by 1 base, with 4 bases between. The CDR3 is made up of 13 amino acids. The part of the CDR3 DNA that was read is TGCACCTGCAGTGCGGTATCTGGAAATACGCTCTAT. Its translation: CTCSAVSGNTLY. The whole CDR3 protein reads CTCSAVSGNTLYF.

With respect to this clone: The gene symbols are mouse symbols. The CDR3 extends 1 residue past the end of the read, so its final part is completed from the germline J gene. V is TRBV21 and J is TRBJ2-4; D perhaps matches TRBD2 (7 bases). TRBV21 is sorted into the ORF group, with uncertain function. V was clipped by 2 bases and J by 0 bases, with 9 bases between them. The CDR3 has 15 amino acids. The sequenced part of the CDR3 DNA is TGTGCTAGCAGTCAAGTGGGGGGCAGTCAAAACACCTTGTAC. It is translated as CASSQVGGSQNTLY. From start to end, the CDR3 is CASSQVGGSQNTLYF.